This T cell receptor beta chain was sequenced for a study of cytomegalovirus exposure and HLA in healthy donors. Vbeta (60) and Jbeta (13) primers were used in the PCR. Sequenced by immunoSEQ multiplex PCR; TCRdb stores in-frame clones only, minus some. The sample holds about 150,000 clones, around 75% seen once. V was pared by 2 bases and J by 6 bases, with 9 bases between. CDR3 size: 13 residues. The germline V gene encodes CDR1 SGHTA and CDR2 FQGTGA. Notes on the study in general: Later analysis demonstrated an association between a missense DCLRE1C variant and TCR beta V- and J-gene trimming. Most of the TCR beta V segments (in an earlier analysis) were productive either about 87% or about 30% of the time. It is likely that the observed cluster of highly shared sequence variants was a sequencing artifact.

Donors counted as nominally healthy when sampled, yet unrecorded immune exposures were likely. As to this clone: What it binds is not known.

This TCR was sampled from a man aged 35-49 years in good health and CMV-seronegative. V gene TRBV7-3 combines with J gene TRBJ2-3; no clear D gene. The sequencing input was PBMCs. The CDR3 here is CASSLQTPDTQYF. CDR3 bases: TGTGCCAGCAGCTTACAAACACCGGATACGCAGTATTTT.